These T cell receptor beta chains were read from a single sample in a study of memory CD4+ T cells and cytomegalovirus serostatus. Sequencing was performed with immunoSEQ multiplex PCR; in TCRdb, only in-frame clones are kept and a portion is missing. Of tens of thousands of clones in the sample, around 78% were seen once. Sequences were obtained from memory CD4+ T cells from blood. These receptors originate from an adult in good health and CMV-seronegative. The CDR3 runs from the conserved cysteine through the conserved F or W. The D gene is left open where the match is weak. Rows may omit the clone size; those that give it use once, few, many or a size class.

j_gene | abundance | d_gene | v_gene | CDR3nt | CDR3aa
TRBJ2-4 | . | TRBD2 | TRBV7-2 | TGTGCCAGCAGCATCACGGGGGGGAAGGCCAAAAACATTCAGTACTTC | CASSITGGKAKNIQYF
TRBJ2-7 | . | TRBD2 | TRBV7-2 | TGTGCCAGCAGCTTAGTTCCTCCTAGCGGGATTGGGGGCTACGAGCAGTACTTC | CASSLVPPSGIGGYEQYF
TRBJ1-5 | . | . | TRBV14 | TGTGCCAGCAGCCAAAGAAGAGAGGATAACGAGCCCCAGCATTTT | CASSQRREDNEPQHF
TRBJ1-5 | . | . | TRBV9 | TGTGCCAGCAACATGGGAGGCAATCAGCCCCAGCATTTT | CASNMGGNQPQHF
TRBJ1-1 | . | . | TRBV6-6 | TGTGCCAGCAGTCTAACAACAGGGCTCACTGAAGCTTTCTTT | CASSLTTGLTEAFF
TRBJ2-1 | . | . | TRBV20-1 | TGCAGTGCTAGTGAGGGACCTGGGGGGTTCTTC | CSASEGPGGFF
TRBJ2-7 | . | . | TRBV4-1 | TGCGCCAGCAGCCAAGAGGAAGGCCGCTCCTACGAGCAGTACTTC | CASSQEEGRSYEQYF
TRBJ2-7 | . | TRBD1 | TRBV5-1 | TGCGCCAGCAGCTCACCGGGACAGGGCTACGAGCAGTACTTC | CASSSPGQGYEQYF
TRBJ1-2 | . | . | TRBV10-2 | TGCGCCAGCTTGGACGGCACCTATGGCTACACCTTC | CASLDGTYGYTF
TRBJ2-2 | . | . | TRBV19 | TGTGCCAGTAGTATCCAGGATAGCGGGGAGCTGTTTTTT | CASSIQDSGELFF
TRBJ1-4 | . | TRBD1 | TRBV30 | TGTGCCTGGAGCACGACAGGGCTCGAACTGTTTTTT | CAWSTTGLELFF
TRBJ2-5 | . | . | TRBV14 | TGTGCCAGCGGGAGGCAAGAGACCCAGTACTTC | CASGRQETQYF
TRBJ1-2 | . | TRBD1 | TRBV5-1 | TGCGCCAGCAGCTTGGGGCCACAGGGGACAAACTATGGCTACACCTTC | CASSLGPQGTNYGYTF
TRBJ2-3 | . | . | TRBV6-5 | TGTGCCAGCAGACACGGGGAATGGGGTACGCAGTATTTT | CASRHGEWGTQYF
TRBJ1-3 | . | . | TRBV2 | TGTGCCAGCAAAGGGACATACTCTGGAAACACCATATATTTT | CASKGTYSGNTIYF
TRBJ1-2 | . | . | TRBV19 | TGTGCCAGTAGTATGCCCGTCTATGGCTACACCTTC | CASSMPVYGYTF
TRBJ2-2 | . | . | TRBV9 | TGTGCCAGCAGCGGAGTGGGGGGCTACTCCACCGGGGAGCTGTTTTTT | CASSGVGGYSTGELFF
TRBJ2-5 | few | . | TRBV5-5 | TGTGCCAGCAGCTTGGAGGGGGGGCGAGAGACCCAGTACTTC | CASSLEGGRETQYF
TRBJ1-1 | . | TRBD1 | TRBV9 | TGTGCCAGCAGCGCCTTGACAGGGAGGGACACTGAAGCTTTCTTT | CASSALTGRDTEAFF
TRBJ2-1 | . | TRBD2 | TRBV4-1 | TGCGCCAGCAGCAGAATGACTAGCGGGATATCGGATGAGCAGTTCTTC | CASSRMTSGISDEQFF
TRBJ1-1 | . | TRBD1 | TRBV19 | TGTGCCAGTAGATTCCGGGACAGGGGTGAAGCTTTCTTT | CASRFRDRGEAFF
TRBJ2-1 | . | TRBD2 | TRBV7-9 | TGTGCCAGCAGCTTCGGGACTAGCGGGAACAATGAGCAGTTCTTC | CASSFGTSGNNEQFF
TRBJ2-1 | medium-sized | TRBD2 | TRBV7-9 | TGTGCCAGCAGCACGGGACTAGCGAACTACAACTACAATGAGCAGTTCTTC | CASSTGLANYNYNEQFF
TRBJ2-3 | once | TRBD2 | TRBV4-3 | TGCGCCAGCAGCCAAGTCGGGGGGGTCCCGTACACAGATACGCAGTATTTT | CASSQVGGVPYTDTQYF
TRBJ1-1 | . | . | TRBV4-2 | TGTGCCAGCAGCCAAGCGACAGGCATGAACACTGAAGCTTTCTTT | CASSQATGMNTEAFF
TRBJ1-3 | once | TRBD1 | TRBV7-6 | TGTGCCAGCAGCTTCGGACAGGACTCTGGAAACACCATATATTTT | CASSFGQDSGNTIYF
TRBJ1-5 | . | . | TRBV19 | TGTGCCAGTGGATACAGGATTGGAAATCAGCCCCAGCATTTT | CASGYRIGNQPQHF
TRBJ1-2 | once | TRBD1 | TRBV5-5 | TGTGCCAGCAGCGGCACCGGGACAGGTCATGGCTACACCTTC | CASSGTGTGHGYTF
TRBJ2-5 | . | . | TRBV7-7 | TGTGCTAGCAGCTCGAACCCCGGGGGCCGGGAGACCCAGTACTTC | CASSSNPGGRETQYF
TRBJ1-3 | . | . | TRBV7-2 | TGTGCCAGCAGCTTGGGTCTCCTGGCCCGCTCTGGAAACACCATATATTTT | CASSLGLLARSGNTIYF
TRBJ1-5 | . | . | TRBV4-1 | TGCGCCAGCAGCCAAGATTTGGCCAAACCGGGACGTCGCAATCAGCCCCAGCATTTT | CASSQDLAKPGRRNQPQHF
TRBJ1-2 | . | . | TRBV7-9 | TGTGCCAGCCCACGCGGGGAAGACTATGGCTACACCTTC | CASPRGEDYGYTF
TRBJ1-1 | . | . | TRBV13 | TGTGCCAGCAGCTTAGTTCGGGGGGCAGTAGGTGAAGCTTTCTTT | CASSLVRGAVGEAFF
TRBJ2-2 | . | . | TRBV7-2 | TGTGCCAGCAGCTTAGCGCCAGGAGGGACCGGGGAGCTGTTTTTT | CASSLAPGGTGELFF
TRBJ2-4 | . | TRBD1 | TRBV7-8 | TGTGCCAGCAGCTTCGGGACAGGGGTCGTTGGCGTAAACATTCAGTACTTC | CASSFGTGVVGVNIQYF
TRBJ1-4 | . | . | TRBV30 | TGTGCTGCCTCGTTATTTGAACTGACAACTAATGAAAAACTGTTTTTT | CAASLFELTTNEKLFF
TRBJ2-4 | . | TRBD1 | TRBV29-1 | TGCAGCGTGACAGGGGGCGATAGGAATATTCAGTACTTC | CSVTGGDRNIQYF
TRBJ1-1 | . | . | TRBV14 | TGTGCCAGCAGCCAGAGGGTTTTAAGGGGAGACACTGAAGCTTTCTTT | CASSQRVLRGDTEAFF
TRBJ2-4 | . | . | TRBV6-1 | TGTGCCAGCAGTGAGGCGCGGGGAGCCAAAAACATTCAGTACTTC | CASSEARGAKNIQYF
TRBJ1-4 | . | . | TRBV7-2 | TGTGCCAGCAGCTTAGCAGGGTCGGGGGGTGAAAAACTGTTTTTT | CASSLAGSGGEKLFF
TRBJ1-1 | . | TRBD1 | TRBV19 | TGTGCCAGTAGAGCGGGGGGGACAGGGATGGTTACTGAAGCTTTCTTT | CASRAGGTGMVTEAFF
TRBJ1-2 | . | . | TRBV2 | TGTGCCAGCAGAGGCAGCACCCGGGAGTATGGCTACACCTTC | CASRGSTREYGYTF
TRBJ1-4 | once | . | TRBV4-3 | TGCGCCAGCAGCGCAACCGGGCATCAGAATGAAAAACTGTTTTTT | CASSATGHQNEKLFF
TRBJ1-1 | . | . | TRBV30 | TGTGCCTGGAGCTTAATAGGAGGGGGAACGGTCACTGAAGCTTTCTTT | CAWSLIGGGTVTEAFF
TRBJ2-2 | once | TRBD1 | TRBV7-2 | TGTGCCAGCAGCAGGGACAGGGCGACCGGGGAGCTGTTTTTT | CASSRDRATGELFF
TRBJ2-1 | . | . | TRBV5-4 | TGTGCCAGCACTATGGGGCTACGGGACGGATACAATGAGCAGTTCTTC | CASTMGLRDGYNEQFF
TRBJ1-1 | . | . | TRBV7-3 | TGTGCCAGCGCCCAGGGCGCAAACACTGAAGCTTTCTTT | CASAQGANTEAFF
TRBJ1-1 | . | . | TRBV14 | TGTGCCAGCAGTTACGACATATCCATGAACACTGAAGCTTTCTTT | CASSYDISMNTEAFF
TRBJ1-4 | . | TRBD1 | TRBV4-3 | TGCGCCAGCAGCCAGGGGGACAGGGGACGGGGTGAAAAACTGTTTTTT | CASSQGDRGRGEKLFF